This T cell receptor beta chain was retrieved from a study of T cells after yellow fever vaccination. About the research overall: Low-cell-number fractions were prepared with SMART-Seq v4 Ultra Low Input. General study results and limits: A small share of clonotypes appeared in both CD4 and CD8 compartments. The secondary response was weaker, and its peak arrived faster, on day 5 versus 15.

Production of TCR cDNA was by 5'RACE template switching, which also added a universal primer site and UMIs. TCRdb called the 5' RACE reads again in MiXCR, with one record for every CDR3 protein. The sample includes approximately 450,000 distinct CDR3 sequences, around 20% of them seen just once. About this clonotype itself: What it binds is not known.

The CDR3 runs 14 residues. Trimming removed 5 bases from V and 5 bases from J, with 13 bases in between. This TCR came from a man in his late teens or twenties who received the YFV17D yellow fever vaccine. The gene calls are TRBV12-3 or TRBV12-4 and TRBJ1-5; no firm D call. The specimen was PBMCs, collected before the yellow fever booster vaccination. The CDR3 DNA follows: TGTGCCAGCAGTCCTGACACGGCTCATCAGCCCCAGCATTTT. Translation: CASSPDTAHQPQHF.